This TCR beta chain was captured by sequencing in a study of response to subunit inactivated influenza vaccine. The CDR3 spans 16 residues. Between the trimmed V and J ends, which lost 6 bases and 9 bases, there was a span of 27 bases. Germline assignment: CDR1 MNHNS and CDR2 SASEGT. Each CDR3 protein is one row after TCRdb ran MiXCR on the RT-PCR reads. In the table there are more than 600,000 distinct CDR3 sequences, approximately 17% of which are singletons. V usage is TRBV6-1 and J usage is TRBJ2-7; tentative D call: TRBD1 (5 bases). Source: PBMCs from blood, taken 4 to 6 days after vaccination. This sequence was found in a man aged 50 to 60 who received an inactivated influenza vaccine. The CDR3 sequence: CASSPRRTSAVFGQYF. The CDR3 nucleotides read TGTGCCAGCAGCCCTAGAAGGACATCGGCGGTTTTCGGGCAGTACTTC.